Ten or more counts support the clone carrying this T cell receptor beta chain. What it recognizes is unknown. CDR1 and CDR2 from the germline V gene are SGDLS and YYNGEE. This CDR3 has 15 residues. The ends were cut back, 0 bases at V and 4 bases at J, with 11 bases in the middle. Time point specified: sample taken at primary tumor resection. Researchers sequenced whole RNA taken from tumor, nontumor lung or frozen PBMC without sorting. Donation came from approximately 69 patients with untreated early-stage non-small cell lung cancer. The sample belongs to a study of spatial heterogeneity in lung cancer. Findings and limits, study-wide: Expanded tumor TCRs that were ubiquitous appeared in blood more at resection than follow-up.

Individual TCR cDNA molecules each bore their own unique molecular identifier. TCRdb analysed the 5' RACE reads with MiXCR anew, one entry per CDR3 protein. The sample gives thousands of distinct CDR3 sequences, 26% of which show up once; roughly 15% is in the top ten. The rearrangement joins TRBV9 to TRBJ1-3; a weak D match, TRBD1 (6 bases). This clonotype was sampled from a male donor with early-stage non-small cell lung cancer. The sample consisted of PBMCs, taken at surgery. The CDR3 is CASSVGGGSGNTIYF. The CDR3 DNA reads TGTGCCAGCAGCGTAGGAGGGGGTTCCGGAAACACCATATATTTT.